What follows are 30 T cell receptor beta chains derived from one specimen sequenced in a study of blood T cell repertoires in COVID-19. Measured with immunoSEQ multiplex PCR; TCRdb has only the in-frame clones, and not every one. The sample lists approximately 190,000 clones; roughly 80% were seen once. Specimen: peripheral blood. Receptors originate from a woman between 35 and 50 years old with acute or convalescent COVID-19.

The rearrangement joins TRBV7-9 to TRBJ2-7; no definite D call. The CDR3 consists of 11 residues. The V end lost 2 bases, the J end lost 4 bases, and 3 bases lay between the germline ends. The V gene's germline CDR1 is SEHNR and CDR2 FQNEAQ (reference sequence). The CDR3: CASSLRYEQYF. CDR3 coding DNA: TGTGCCAGCAGCTTACGTTACGAGCAGTACTTC.

The V gene is TRBV28, the J gene TRBJ2-1; 11 bases are a match to TRBD2. The germline CDR1 and CDR2 sequences are MDHEN and SYDVKM. The length of the CDR3 is 14 residues. V shed 8 bases, J shed 6 bases, and the junction held 6 bases outside the gene matches. As DNA, the CDR3 is TGTGCCAGCGGCGGGACTAGCGGTTCCAATGAGCAGTTCTTC. It codes for CASGGTSGSNEQFF.

The V call is TRBV27, the J call TRBJ1-4, with TRBD1 matching over 9 bases. The length of the CDR3 is 15 residues. Germline loops: CDR1 MNHEY, CDR2 SMNVEV (reference sequence). Germline trimming cut 7 bases from V and 10 bases from J; bases unmatched to any gene: 13. CDR3 in DNA: TGTGCCAGCACTGGGGTAGTAACAGGGGGCGGAAAACTGTTTTTT. Translating it yields CASTGVVTGGGKLFF.

This sequence joins TRBV3-1 (or the pseudogene TRBV3-2) and TRBJ1-4; D gene ambiguous. The CDR3 length is 11 residues. The germline V gene encodes CDR1 LGHDT and CDR2 YNNKEL (reference sequence). Trimming removed 4 bases from V and 14 bases from J, with 11 bases in between. Written as DNA, the CDR3 is TGTGCCAGCAGCCTCGGTACTAGGCTGTTTTTT. This sequence encodes CASSLGTRLFF.

The chain combines TRBV12-3 or TRBV12-4 with TRBJ1-1; no clear D. The CDR3 runs 13 residues. Trimming took 3 bases from V and 4 from J, leaving 9 bases between them. Here the CDR3 DNA reads TGTGCCAGCAGTTTTACAGTGGTCACTGAAGCTTTCTTT. This codes for CASSFTVVTEAFF.

The chain employs TRBV6-6 and TRBJ2-2; D gene unclear. Between the trimmed V and J ends, which lost 6 bases and 1 base, there was a span of 6 bases. Germline loops: CDR1 MNHNY, CDR2 SVGAGI (reference sequence). This CDR3 contains 13 residues. The CDR3 DNA is TGTGCCAGCAGCAAATTGAACACCGGGGAGCTGTTTTTT. Encoded protein: CASSKLNTGELFF.

This chain joins TRBV10-3 and TRBJ1-1; TRBD1 might be the D (5 bases). The CDR3 runs 14 residues. Trimming left V 3 bases short and J 1 base short, with 9 bases between. Per the germline V gene, CDR1 is ENHRY and CDR2 is SYGVKD. The CDR3: CAISDKGENTEAFF. The CDR3 bases are TGTGCCATCAGTGACAAAGGGGAGAACACTGAAGCTTTCTTT.

The genes are TRBV27 and TRBJ2-1; D may be TRBD1 (6 bases). CDR1 and CDR2 (germline): MNHEY, SMNVEV (reference sequence). There are 14 residues in the CDR3. The germline V and J ends were trimmed by 8 bases and 3 bases, with 14 bases remaining between them. The CDR3 loop reads CASGQIGGYNEQFF. Written as DNA, the CDR3 is TGTGCCAGCGGCCAAATAGGGGGCTACAATGAGCAGTTCTTC.

V and J are TRBV6-5 and TRBJ2-1, with TRBD2 identical over 7 bases. The CDR3 has 15 amino acids. The germline CDR1 and CDR2 sequences are MNHEY and SVGAGI. V shed 7 bases, J shed 5 bases, and the junction held 11 bases outside the gene matches. This CDR3 is CASIAGLRGDNEQFF. CDR3 sequence (DNA): TGTGCCAGCATTGCTGGTCTCCGGGGGGACAATGAGCAGTTCTTC.

V is TRBV27 and J is TRBJ2-5; D may be TRBD2 (5 bases). V lost 1 base to trimming and J lost 1 base, with 10 bases between them. The germline gives CDR1 MNHEY, CDR2 SMNVEV (reference sequence). The CDR3 length is 15 residues. DNA of the CDR3: TGTGCCAGCAGTTTATACCCGGGGATCCAAGAGACCCAGTACTTC. Its translation is CASSLYPGIQETQYF.

Remarks on this clone: Other nucleotide sequences in the sample specify the same CDR3. The rearrangement joins TRBV3-1 (or the pseudogene TRBV3-2) to TRBJ1-5; a possible D gene is TRBD1 (5 bases). The germline V gene has CDR1 LGHDT and CDR2 YNNKEL (reference sequence). The CDR3 runs to 15 residues. Trimming left V 0 bases short and J 3 bases short, with 9 bases between. The CDR3 loop reads CASSQDTGPNQPQHF. CDR3 in DNA: TGTGCCAGCAGCCAAGATACAGGCCCCAATCAGCCCCAGCATTTT.

The rearrangement links TRBV18 to TRBJ2-3; possibly TRBD2 for D (7 bases). V was cut by 3 bases and J by 8 bases, with 9 bases left in between. Germline loops: CDR1 KGHSH, CDR2 LQKENI. This CDR3 is built from 12 residues. This CDR3 is CASSPAGATQYF. In nucleotides, the CDR3 is TGTGCCAGCTCACCCGCGGGGGCTACGCAGTATTTT.

The rearrangement links TRBV28 to TRBJ2-7, with a possible D match to TRBD2 (6 bases). V was cut by 2 bases and J by 8 bases, with 19 bases left in between. This CDR3 has 15 amino acids. Germline lookup yields CDR1 MDHEN and CDR2 SYDVKM. CDR3 protein: CASSLGTGRRGKQYF. CDR3 nucleotide sequence: TGTGCCAGCAGTTTAGGGACGGGCAGGAGGGGTAAGCAGTACTTC.

The chain combines TRBV18 with TRBJ1-2; D is possibly TRBD1 (6 bases). Deletions cut 3 bases from V and 4 bases from J, with 18 bases between. Germline V gene lookup returns CDR1 KGHSH and CDR2 LQKENI. The CDR3 spans 16 residues. The CDR3 loop reads CASSPGIDRRSYGYTF. Here the CDR3 DNA reads TGTGCCAGCTCACCCGGGATTGACAGGCGTTCCTATGGCTACACCTTC.

The chain combines TRBV7-2 with TRBJ1-3; D is ambiguous. Trimming took off 6 bases at V and 0 bases at J, with 3 bases between the two ends. Germline V gives CDR1 SGHTA, CDR2 FQGNSA. The length of the CDR3 is 12 residues. The CDR3 sequence is CASSYSGNTIYF. In nucleotides, the CDR3 is TGTGCCAGCAGTTACTCTGGAAACACCATATATTTT.

The rearrangement uses TRBV5-4 and TRBJ1-6; 12 bases are shared with TRBD1. The CDR3 covers 16 residues. V shed 3 bases and J 9 bases; nucleotides not matched to a gene: 7. Germline V gives CDR1 SGHNT, CDR2 YYREEE (reference sequence). CDR3 loop: CASSSPGTGGGSPLHF. CDR3 bases: TGTGCCAGCAGCTCTCCCGGGACAGGGGGCGGTTCACCCCTCCACTTT.

There are a few counts of this clone. The V call is TRBV21-1, the J call TRBJ1-6. TRBV21-1 has pseudogene status. The length of the CDR3 is 15 residues. The CDR3 DNA reads TGTGCCAGCAGCAAAACCCGGGACTCCAATTCACCCCTCCACTTT. Its protein product is CASSKTRDSNSPLHF.

The rearrangement joins TRBV28 to TRBJ2-7; tentative D call: TRBD2 (6 bases). CDR1 is MDHEN, CDR2 SYDVKM, per germline. This CDR3 comprises 14 residues. V gave up 5 bases and J gave up 5 bases, with 16 bases separating them. The CDR3 DNA sequence: TGTGCCAGCAGTGATGGGGACTTTTCCGACGAGCAGTACTTC. Translating gives CASSDGDFSDEQYF. The whole variable domain, remainder taken from reference TRBV28 and TRBJ2-7, is DVKVTQSSRYLVKRTGEKVFLECVQDMDHENMFWYRQDPGLGLRLIYFSYDVKMKEKGDIPEGYSVSREKKERFSLILESASTNQTSMYLCASSDGDFSDEQYFGPGTRLTVT.

The chain is built from TRBV10-3 and TRBJ2-5; 7 bases match TRBD2. From germline, CDR1 is ENHRY and CDR2 SYGVKD. The junction had 14 bases not matched to a gene; V was cut back by 8 bases and J by 5 bases. The length of the CDR3 is 15 residues. The CDR3: CAIPLAGTITETQYF. The CDR3 nucleotides read TGTGCCATCCCCCTGGCCGGGACTATCACGGAGACCCAGTACTTC.

The gene calls are TRBV28 and TRBJ2-4; no clear D gene. This CDR3 is built from 17 residues. CDR1 MDHEN and CDR2 SYDVKM come from the germline V gene. Deletions cut 1 base from V and 0 bases from J, with 13 bases between. The CDR3 region is CASSLSPQLLAKNIQYF. The CDR3, as DNA: TGTGCCAGCAGTTTATCCCCACAGCTACTAGCCAAAAACATTCAGTACTTC.

V is TRBV5-8 and J is TRBJ1-2; D gene unclear. The length of the CDR3 is 13 residues. Deletions cut 3 bases from V and 4 bases from J, with 10 bases between. Looked up from germline, CDR1 is SGHTS and CDR2 is YDEGEE. The DNA of the CDR3 is TGTGCCAGCAGCTCGTGGCCCACCTATGGCTACACCTTC. Protein sequence: CASSSWPTYGYTF.

The chain couples TRBV30 to TRBJ1-4; no firm D call. The CDR3 totals 12 residues. From germline, CDR1 is GTSNPN and CDR2 SVGIG (reference sequence). The ends were cut back, 2 bases at V and 8 bases at J, with 9 bases in the middle. The CDR3 DNA follows: TGTGCCTGGAGTCGGGTTTTCGAAAAACTGTTTTTT. Translating it yields CAWSRVFEKLFF.

The chain has TRBV5-4 and TRBJ1-1; 9 bases align to TRBD1. Germline V CDR1 and CDR2: SGHNT, YYREEE (reference sequence). There are 17 residues in the CDR3. The trim removed 3 bases at V and 0 bases at J, leaving 9 bases unmatched. CDR3 residues: CASSSPGTGLVNTEAFF. The CDR3 DNA reads as TGTGCCAGCAGCTCCCCCGGGACAGGGTTAGTGAACACTGAAGCTTTCTTT.

This clone was seen once. This chain links TRBV27 with TRBJ2-7; D may be TRBD2 (5 bases). The CDR3 totals 13 residues. V was trimmed by 3 bases and J by 4 bases, leaving 10 bases between them. From germline, CDR1 is MNHEY and CDR2 SMNVEV (reference sequence). In DNA form, the CDR3 reads TGTGCCAGCAGTTTGGAACGGGGATACGAGCAGTACTTC. Protein: CASSLERGYEQYF.

This rearrangement joins TRBV5-1 to TRBJ1-4, with 7 bases aligning to TRBD1. Germline V lookup: CDR1 SGHRS, CDR2 YFSETQ. This CDR3 contains 14 residues. V shed 4 bases and J 5 bases; nucleotides not matched to a gene: 5. CDR3 nucleotide sequence: TGCGCCAGCAGCCTAATGGACAGGAATGAAAAACTGTTTTTT. This translates into CASSLMDRNEKLFF.

CDR3 sequence (DNA): TGTGCCAGTAGTCCAACAGGGGAGTATGGCTACACCTTC. Encoded protein: CASSPTGEYGYTF. The chain uses TRBV19 and TRBJ1-2; 7 nucleotides match TRBD1. In germline, CDR1 is LNHDA, CDR2 SQIVND (reference sequence). V trimming: 5 bases; J trimming: 5 bases; junction bases outside the gene matches: 5. The CDR3 is 13 residues long.

The chain combines TRBV9 with TRBJ2-5; maybe TRBD1 (6 bases). The V end was cut by 8 bases, the J end by 2 bases, with 19 bases between. Germline V gene lookup returns CDR1 SGDLS and CDR2 YYNGEE. The CDR3 length is 15 residues. CDR3 sequence reads: CASSETGTTQETQYF. The DNA for the CDR3 is TGTGCCAGTTCCGAAACCGGGACAACTCAAGAGACCCAGTACTTC.

This chain connects TRBV11-2 to TRBJ2-2; D remains ambiguous. The CDR3 has 11 amino acids. CDR1 and CDR2 from the germline V gene are SGHAT and FQNNGV. With 7 bases removed from V and 5 bases from J, the gap between germline ends came to 5 bases. As DNA, the CDR3 is TGTGCCAGCACGGAGACCGGGGAGCTGTTTTTT. It encodes CASTETGELFF.

The chain links TRBV11-2 to TRBJ2-5, with D maybe TRBD2 (6 bases). Trimming removed 1 base at V and 4 bases at J, with 13 bases between. The CDR3 extends over 15 amino acids. CDR1 and CDR2 (germline): SGHAT, FQNNGV. Here the CDR3 DNA reads TGTGCCAGCAGCTTAGGCGGGGTCGGGGGAGAGACCCAGTACTTC. Amino acids: CASSLGGVGGETQYF.

This clone showed up just a few times. V gene TRBV18 combines with J gene TRBJ1-2; the D is unclear. Germline V gives CDR1 KGHSH, CDR2 LQKENI. With 4 bases removed from V and 9 bases from J, the gap between germline ends came to 9 bases. This CDR3 comprises 11 residues. This CDR3 is CASSQPRRYTF. In nucleotides, the CDR3 is TGTGCCAGCTCACAGCCGAGGCGCTACACCTTC. The variable domain in full, with the rest retrieved from reference TRBV18 and TRBJ1-2, is NAGVMQNPRHLVRRRGQEARLRCSPMKGHSHVYWYRQLPEEGLKFMVYLQKENIIDESGMPKERFSAEFPKEGPSILRIQQVVRGDSAAYFCASSQPRRYTFGSGTRLTVV.